This entry lists 13 T cell receptor beta chains sequenced from one sample in a study of cytomegalovirus exposure and HLA in healthy donors. The PCR contained 60 Vbeta and 13 Jbeta primers. Generated by immunoSEQ multiplex PCR, the TCRdb table keeps only in-frame clones and is missing some. The sample holds 150,000 to 200,000 clones; about 75% are singletons and the top ten take around 4.6%. Sequenced sample: PBMCs. Receptors were obtained from a man younger than 30 in good health and CMV-seropositive.

The rearrangement uses TRBV29-1 and TRBJ2-1; 14 nucleotides line up with TRBD2. Germline V gene sequence: CDR1 SQVTM, CDR2 ANQGSEA. The CDR3 spans 18 residues. V was pared by 1 base and J by 0 bases, with 5 bases of the junction left unmatched. CDR3: CSVEGTSGRHSSYNEQFF. The DNA for the CDR3 is TGCAGCGTTGAAGGGACTAGCGGGAGGCATAGCTCCTACAATGAGCAGTTCTTC.

This chain joins TRBV7-8 and TRBJ2-5, with D possibly being TRBD1 (5 bases). The germline gives CDR1 SGHVS, CDR2 FQNEAQ. This CDR3 is built from 14 residues. Written as DNA, the CDR3 is TGTGCTGCCAGGGAACGGTTCAGGGAAGAGACCCAGTACTTC. Its translation: CAARERFREETQYF.

This clone was counted a few times. The V call is TRBV29-1, the J call TRBJ1-1; D is possibly TRBD1 (5 bases). Trimming took off 3 bases at V and 6 bases at J, with 17 bases between the two ends. The CDR3 totals 14 residues. Germline V CDR1 and CDR2: SQVTM, ANQGSEA. CDR3 bases: TGCAGCGTTGATAACGGGGGGGGTTCCCCTGAAGCTTTCTTT. This gives the protein CSVDNGGGSPEAFF.

This clone showed up just once. The gene calls are TRBV27 and TRBJ2-6; perhaps TRBD1 as D (6 bases). V lost 0 bases, J lost 3 bases, and 12 bases lay in between. Germline CDR1 is MNHEY and CDR2 is SMNVEV (reference sequence). CDR3 size: 17 residues. The CDR3 DNA reads as TGTGCCAGCAGTTTATCTCCTAGGGGGATTGGGGCCAACGTCCTGACTTTC. As protein: CASSLSPRGIGANVLTF.

This clone has a single count. This chain links TRBV28 with TRBJ2-7, with D perhaps TRBD1 (6 bases). V gave up 6 bases and J gave up 3 bases, with 24 bases separating them. The CDR3 totals 17 residues. Germline CDR1 is MDHEN and CDR2 is SYDVKM. The CDR3 loop is CASSPDQQGSRIYEQYV. In DNA, the CDR3 is TGTGCCAGCAGCCCCGATCAACAGGGAAGTCGCATCTACGAGCAGTACGTC.

About this clone: One end of the junction fails to match germline, which may point to a read error. The V and J genes are TRBV6-4 and TRBJ2-3; D gene uncertain. The germline V gene has CDR1 MRHNA and CDR2 SNTAGT. The CDR3 covers 15 residues. The CDR3, as DNA: TGTGTCAGCAGTGACTCCCCGGCGGGCACAGATACGCAGTATTTT. It encodes CVSSDSPAGTDTQYF.

This clone was seen more than once but under ten times. V usage is TRBV5-1 and J usage is TRBJ1-1; the match to TRBD1 covers 9 bases. This CDR3 has 15 amino acids. J lost 4 bases, V lost 0 bases, and 4 bases had no gene match. Germline CDR1 is SGHRS and CDR2 is YFSETQ. This CDR3 is CASSLAGTGSTEAFF. The CDR3, as DNA: TGCGCCAGCAGCTTGGCCGGGACAGGGAGCACTGAAGCTTTCTTT.

This chain uses TRBV10-3 with TRBJ1-6; 7 nucleotides agree with TRBD1. The junction had 2 bases not matched to a gene; V was cut back by 2 bases and J by 10 bases. The length of the CDR3 is 13 residues. From germline, CDR1 is ENHRY and CDR2 SYGVKD. CDR3 in DNA: TGTGCCATCAGTGAGGACAGGGACTCACCCCTCCACTTT. This gives the protein CAISEDRDSPLHF.

The chain couples TRBV13 to TRBJ1-1; perhaps TRBD1 as D (6 bases). This CDR3 region has 15 residues. The ends were cut back, 5 bases at V and 3 bases at J, with 16 bases in the middle. CDR1 is PRHDT, CDR2 FYEKMQ, per germline (reference sequence). The CDR3 sequence: CASSPMTGKDTEAFF. In nucleotides, the CDR3 is TGTGCCAGCAGCCCGATGACAGGTAAGGACACTGAAGCTTTCTTT. Based on the CDR3 plus reference TRBV13 and TRBJ1-1, the full variable domain is AAGVIQSPRHLIKEKRETATLKCYPIPRHDTVYWYQQGPGQDPQFLISFYEKMQSDKGSIPDRFSAQQFSDYHSELNMSSLELGDSALYFCASSPMTGKDTEAFFGQGTRLTVV.

This chain connects TRBV7-6 to TRBJ2-6, with D uncertain. This CDR3 contains 15 residues. Germline-derived CDR1 and CDR2 are SGHVS and FNYEAQ. Trimming removed 5 bases at V and 0 bases at J, with 8 bases between. CDR3 in DNA: TGTGCCAGCAGCCCAACGGTCTCTGGGGCCAACGTCCTGACTTTC. Translation: CASSPTVSGANVLTF.

Only a few counts were recorded for this clone. V usage is TRBV5-4 and J usage is TRBJ1-1; no clear D. The CDR3 totals 12 residues. V dropped 2 bases and J dropped 2 bases, with 4 bases sitting between them. The germline V gene has CDR1 SGHNT and CDR2 YYREEE (reference sequence). CDR3 loop: CASSFRNTEAFF. The CDR3 nucleotides read TGTGCCAGCAGCTTTAGAAACACTGAAGCTTTCTTT. The full variable domain, its missing parts supplied by reference TRBV5-4 and TRBJ1-1, is ETGVTQSPTHLIKTRGQQVTLRCSSQSGHNTVSWYQQALGQGPQFIFQYYREEENGRGNFPPRFSGLQFPNYSSELNVNALELDDSALYLCASSFRNTEAFFGQGTRLTVV.

The chain uses TRBV5-4 and TRBJ1-2; possible D gene TRBD1, 5 bases. CDR1 is SGHNT, CDR2 YYREEE, per germline (reference sequence). V lost 4 bases and J lost 7, with 20 bases in between. The CDR3 has 15 residues. The CDR3 region is CASSVSMGGTTGYTF. DNA for the CDR3: TGTGCCAGCAGCGTAAGCATGGGGGGAACGACTGGCTACACCTTC.

This chain uses TRBV14 with TRBJ2-7; D is perhaps TRBD1 (6 bases). The CDR3 runs to 15 residues. The V end lost 2 bases, the J end lost 2 bases, and 13 bases lay between the germline ends. CDR1 and CDR2 from the germline V gene are SGHDN and FVKESK. DNA for the CDR3: TGTGCCAGCAGCCAATCCGGGACAACGACCTACGAGCAGTACGTC. Residues: CASSQSGTTTYEQYV.